This T cell receptor (beta chain) was retrieved from a study of blood T cell repertoires in COVID-19. Overall study context: COVID-19 samples from acute and convalescent phases originated in the United States, Italy and Spain.

Original methodology: Cell counts per sample came from amplifying reference gene primers. Libraries were prepared by immunoSEQ multiplex PCR; TCRdb keeps only in-frame clonotypes and omits some of them. For V, J and clone size, that table is used; D and trimming come from the DNA. Found here are roughly 280,000 clones, about 87% of them singletons; the top ten hold under 3.5%. V was clipped by 4 bases and J by 0 bases; unmatched bases: 2. Germline V gives CDR1 KGHSH, CDR2 LQKENI. The CDR3 is 14 amino acids. This TCR was recovered from a woman between 45 and 65 years old who had recovered from COVID-19. The material sequenced was PBMCs or T cells enriched from blood (not recorded which). This chain uses TRBV18 with TRBJ1-2, with 7 positions matching TRBD1. The CDR3 coding sequence is TGTGCCAGCTCACACACAGGGGCTAACTATGGCTACACCTTC. It codes for CASSHTGANYGYTF.